The 7 T cell receptor beta chains below were found in one sample sequenced in a study of cytomegalovirus exposure and HLA in healthy donors. The primer mix had 60 Vbeta and 13 Jbeta primers. Only in-frame clones appear in the TCRdb table, and some are missing; sequencing was by immunoSEQ multiplex PCR. The sample includes about 89,000 clones, around 71% of them seen just once. The sequencing sample was made of PBMCs. The source of these receptors is a man younger than 45 in good health and CMV-seronegative.

V usage is TRBV7-3 and J usage is TRBJ1-1, with 8 bases that match TRBD1. This CDR3 region has 19 residues. Germline CDR1 is SGHTA and CDR2 is FQGTGA. The junction had 17 bases not matched to a gene; V was cut back by 1 base and J by 4 bases. CDR3 region: CASSLIGGTGPGGFTEAFF. DNA of the CDR3: TGTGCCAGCAGCTTAATAGGCGGGACAGGACCCGGGGGGTTCACTGAAGCTTTCTTT.

The V gene is TRBV5-1, the J gene TRBJ1-5; maybe TRBD1 (5 bases). The CDR3 is 13 amino acids. Germline V lookup: CDR1 SGHRS, CDR2 YFSETQ. Trimming stripped 0 bases from V and 6 bases from J, with 7 bases between. The CDR3 reads CASSLEGFQPQHF. In DNA, the CDR3 is TGCGCCAGCAGCTTGGAGGGGTTTCAGCCCCAGCATTTT.

V is TRBV29-1 and J is TRBJ1-5, with TRBD1 matching 8 bases. Germline trimming cut 5 bases from V and 4 bases from J; bases unmatched to any gene: 4. The V gene's germline CDR1 is SQVTM and CDR2 ANQGSEA. CDR3 length equals 13 residues. As DNA, the CDR3 is TGCAGCGTTCAGGGGGCTGATAATCAGCCCCAGCATTTT. It translates to CSVQGADNQPQHF.

This clone showed up just once. The rearrangement uses TRBV30 and TRBJ1-5; D is perhaps TRBD1 (6 bases). Germline CDR1 and CDR2: GTSNPN and SVGIG (reference sequence). V was trimmed by 0 bases and J by 8 bases, leaving 11 bases between them. There are 13 residues in the CDR3. The CDR3 loop is CAWSVQGGKPQHF. The CDR3 DNA reads TGTGCCTGGAGTGTACAGGGTGGAAAGCCCCAGCATTTT. The entire variable domain, with the rest obtained from reference TRBV30 and TRBJ1-5, is as follows: SQTIHQWPATLVQPVGSPLSLECTVEGTSNPNLYWYRQAAGRGLQLLFYSVGIGQISSEVPQNLSASRPQDRQFILSSKKLLLSDSGFYLCAWSVQGGKPQHFGDGTRLSIL.

This clone was seen only once. The V gene is TRBV29-1, the J gene TRBJ1-4; TRBD1 agrees at 11 bases. CDR3 size: 16 residues. Losses at the gene ends were 6 bases for V and 0 bases for J; bases not matched to a gene: 6. Germline V gene lookup returns CDR1 SQVTM and CDR2 ANQGSEA. CDR3 sequence (DNA): TGCAGCGTCCCGGACAGGGGGCTTGCAACTAATGAAAAACTGTTTTTT. This translates into CSVPDRGLATNEKLFF.

The V call is TRBV9, the J call TRBJ2-2; tentatively, D is TRBD1 (6 bases). This CDR3 is built from 14 residues. The V end was cut by 0 bases, the J end by 6 bases, with 9 bases between. Looked up from germline, CDR1 is SGDLS and CDR2 is YYNGEE. The CDR3 here is CASSVGPGAGELFF. The CDR3 coding sequence is TGTGCCAGCAGCGTAGGACCAGGGGCCGGGGAGCTGTTTTTT.

This chain joins TRBV28 and TRBJ1-3; D not certain. Looked up from germline, CDR1 is MDHEN and CDR2 is SYDVKM. This CDR3 region has 15 residues. V was shortened by 2 bases and J by 4 bases, with 12 bases between the two germline ends. Here the CDR3 reads CASSLAGLSGNTIYF. The CDR3 DNA reads as TGTGCCAGCAGTTTAGCAGGCCTGAGCGGAAACACCATATATTTT.